The source of this T cell receptor beta chain is a study of shared clonotypes between healthy human individuals. On the study more broadly: The study used three CD4 naive, three CD4 memory, two CD8 naive and one CD8 memory plate per donor.

Generated by immunoSEQ multiplex PCR, the TCRdb table keeps only in-frame clones and is missing some. The sample lists some 740,000 clones, 90% to 95% seen once, with 24% in the top ten. The germline gives CDR1 PRHDT, CDR2 FYEKMQ (reference sequence). The junction had 16 bases not matched to a gene; V was cut back by 3 bases and J by 5 bases. The CDR3 contains 17 residues. The naive CD8 population came from CD45RO-negative cells selected for CCR7, without terminally differentiated effector memory CD45RA+ cells. All donors were healthy HIV-negative adults lacking recent acute infections or vaccinations.

This TCR was sampled from a man under 40 in good health. Sequenced material: naive CD8+ T cells sorted from blood. J is TRBJ2-7 and V is TRBV13, with TRBD1 matching 7 bases. The CDR3 protein is CASSLFRQGALWDEQYF. The CDR3 DNA sequence: TGTGCCAGCAGCTTGTTTCGACAGGGCGCCCTCTGGGACGAGCAGTACTTC.